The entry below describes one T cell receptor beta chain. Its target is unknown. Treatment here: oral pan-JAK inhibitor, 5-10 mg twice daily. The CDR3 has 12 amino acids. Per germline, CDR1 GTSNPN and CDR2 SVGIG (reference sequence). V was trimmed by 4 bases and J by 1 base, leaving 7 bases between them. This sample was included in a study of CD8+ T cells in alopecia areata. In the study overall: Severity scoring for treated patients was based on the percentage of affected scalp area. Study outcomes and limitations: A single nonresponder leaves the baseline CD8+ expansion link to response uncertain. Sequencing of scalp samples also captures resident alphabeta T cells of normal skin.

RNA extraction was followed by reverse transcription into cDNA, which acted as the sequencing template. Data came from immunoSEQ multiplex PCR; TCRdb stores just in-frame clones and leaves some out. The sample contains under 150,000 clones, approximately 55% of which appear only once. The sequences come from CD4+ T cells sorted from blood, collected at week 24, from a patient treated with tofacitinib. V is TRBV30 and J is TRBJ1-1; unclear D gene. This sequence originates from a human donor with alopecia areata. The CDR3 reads CAWNRANTEAFF. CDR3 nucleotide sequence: TGTGCCTGGAACCGGGCGAACACTGAAGCTTTCTTT.